This T cell receptor beta chain was documented in a study of blood T cell repertoires in COVID-19. As for the study in general: Specimens from acute and convalescent COVID-19 originated in the United States, Italy and Spain.

Original methodology: Reference gene primer amplification yielded estimated nucleated cell counts. Assay: immunoSEQ multiplex PCR; the TCRdb copy retains only in-frame clones and omits some. V and J calls and clone size are copied from that table; D and trimming were computed from the DNA. The sample records around 29,000 clones, roughly 90% being singletons. The CDR3 extends over 17 amino acids. The J segment lost 0 bases and the V segment lost 2 bases, leaving 4 bases of the junction unmatched. Per germline, CDR1 SGHTA and CDR2 FQGNSA. The chain links TRBV7-2 to TRBJ2-4; 10 bases match TRBD1. The sequence came from a human donor in a cohort sampled during active COVID-19. The sample taken for sequencing was peripheral blood. The CDR3 region has the DNA TGTGCCAGCAGCTTAACCGGACAGGGGGAAGCCAAAAACATTCAGTACTTC. Encoded protein: CASSLTGQGEAKNIQYF.